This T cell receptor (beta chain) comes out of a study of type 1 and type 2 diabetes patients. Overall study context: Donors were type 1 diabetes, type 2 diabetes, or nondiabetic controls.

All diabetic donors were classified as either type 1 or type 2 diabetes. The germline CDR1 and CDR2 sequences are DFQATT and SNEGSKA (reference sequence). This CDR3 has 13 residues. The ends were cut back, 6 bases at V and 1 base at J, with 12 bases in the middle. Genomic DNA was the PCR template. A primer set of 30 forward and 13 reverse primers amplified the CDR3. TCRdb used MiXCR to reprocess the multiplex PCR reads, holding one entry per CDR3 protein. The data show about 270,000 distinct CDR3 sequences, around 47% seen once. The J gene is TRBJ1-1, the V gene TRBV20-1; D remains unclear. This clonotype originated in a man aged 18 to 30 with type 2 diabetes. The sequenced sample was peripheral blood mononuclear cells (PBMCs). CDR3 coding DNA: TGCAGTGCAAGGCAGGACGAGAACACTGAAGCTTTCTTT. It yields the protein CSARQDENTEAFF.